A single sample is the source of the 29 T cell receptor beta chains below, sequenced in a study of vaccination and CD4 T cells after COVID-19. Oncomine TCR Beta short-read sequencing was applied to DNA from cultured CD4+ T cells. TCRdb independently ran MiXCR on the PCR reads; one entry per CDR3 protein. The sample shows 20,000 to 25,000 distinct CDR3 sequences, roughly half of them seen only once. The treatment here: roughly nine-day PBMC culture with coronavirus spike peptide pools or control peptides (ViraFEST assay). Their target antigens are unknown. The sample was CD4+ T cells from blood, cultured in vitro. The source is a human donor who had recovered from COVID-19.

This clonotype was detected a few times. J is TRBJ1-5 and V is TRBV28; the D is unclear. V was trimmed by 8 bases and J by 3 bases, leaving 11 bases between them. Per germline, CDR1 MDHEN and CDR2 SYDVKM. The CDR3 extends over 13 amino acids. This chain's CDR3 is CASQRQLNQPQHF. The CDR3 nucleotides read TGTGCCAGCCAGCGGCAGCTCAATCAGCCCCAGCATTTT.

This clonotype has only one observation. This chain joins TRBV27 and TRBJ2-1, with D possibly being TRBD2 (6 bases). The germline V gene encodes CDR1 MNHEY and CDR2 SMNVEV (reference sequence). The CDR3 is 15 residues long. V was trimmed by 5 bases and J by 4 bases, leaving 15 bases between them. CDR3: CASSQVGGSYNEQFF. The CDR3 region has the DNA TGTGCCAGCAGTCAAGTGGGAGGCTCATACAATGAGCAGTTCTTC.

The gene calls are TRBV20-1 and TRBJ1-1; 11 nucleotides match TRBD1. Germline loops: CDR1 DFQATT, CDR2 SNEGSKA (reference sequence). The CDR3 runs 13 residues. V lost 5 bases and J lost 9; bases outside the gene matches: 8. CDR3 bases: TGCAGTGCTGACCCGGGACAGGGGGAAAAAGCTTTCTTT. Protein: CSADPGQGEKAFF.

This CDR3 is CASSLAGVLSETQYF. The CDR3 DNA reads TGTGCCAGCAGTTTAGCGGGAGTTTTATCAGAGACCCAGTACTTC. This chain uses TRBV27 with TRBJ2-5, with 7 bases matching TRBD2. Trimming took 2 bases from V and 4 from J; bases not matched to a gene: 7. CDR1 is MNHEY, CDR2 SMNVEV, per germline (reference sequence). This CDR3 region has 15 residues.

In this sample, this clonotype turned up a few times. This chain uses TRBV7-8 with TRBJ1-2, with 8 bases that match TRBD1. After removal of 1 base from V and 5 bases from J, the junction contained 6 bases not matched to a gene. The germline CDR1 and CDR2 sequences are SGHVS and FQNEAQ. CDR3 length: 15 amino acids. The DNA for the CDR3 is TGTGCCAGCAGCTTAGAAGGACAGGGCACTTATGGCTACACCTTC. This codes for CASSLEGQGTYGYTF.

The chain couples TRBV11-2 to TRBJ2-7; 9 bases are shared with TRBD1. The CDR3 totals 15 residues. After removal of 5 bases from V and 4 bases from J, the junction contained 9 bases not matched to a gene. Germline assignment: CDR1 SGHAT and CDR2 FQNNGV. The chain's CDR3 is CASSQAGTGLYEQYF. The CDR3 bases are TGTGCCAGCAGCCAGGCCGGGACAGGGTTGTACGAGCAGTACTTC. Combining the CDR3 with reference TRBV11-2 and TRBJ2-7 gives the whole variable domain EAGVAQSPRYKIIEKRQSVAFWCNPISGHATLYWYQQILGQGPKLLIQFQNNGVVDDSQLPKDRFSAERLKGVDSTLKIQPAKLEDSAVYLCASSQAGTGLYEQYFGPGTRLTVT.

The chain couples TRBV28 to TRBJ2-3; 7 positions match TRBD1. CDR1 is MDHEN and CDR2 is SYDVKM in the germline V gene. Losses at the gene ends were 6 bases for V and 5 bases for J; bases not matched to a gene: 5. The CDR3 is made up of 13 amino acids. CDR3 sequence (DNA): TGTGCCAGCAGGGGGACAGTCAGAGATACGCAGTATTTT. Translation: CASRGTVRDTQYF.

The chain uses TRBV6-5 and TRBJ2-3, with D unresolved. Germline-derived CDR1 and CDR2 are MNHEY and SVGAGI. The CDR3 is 14 residues long. Trimming removed 0 bases from V and 4 bases from J, with 8 bases in between. This CDR3 is CASSYSGSPDTQYF. CDR3 in DNA: TGTGCCAGCAGTTACTCGGGTAGCCCAGATACGCAGTATTTT.

This rearrangement joins TRBV20-1 to TRBJ2-1; D is unclear. CDR3 length equals 13 residues. Deletions cut 3 bases from V and 3 bases from J, with 9 bases between. The germline V gene has CDR1 DFQATT and CDR2 SNEGSKA (reference sequence). CDR3: CSARFPFYNEQFF. DNA of the CDR3: TGCAGTGCTAGGTTCCCCTTCTACAATGAGCAGTTCTTC.

J is TRBJ1-2 and V is TRBV6-1; no definite D call. CDR3 length: 15 residues. Per germline, CDR1 MNHNS and CDR2 SASEGT. The V end lost 4 bases, the J end lost 2 bases, and 14 bases lay between the germline ends. CDR3 in DNA: TGTGCCAGCAGTGCCTTCGGGAGGTTGAACTATGGCTACACCTTC. This codes for CASSAFGRLNYGYTF.

This clonotype showed up just a few times. The V and J genes are TRBV30 and TRBJ2-1; D may correspond to TRBD1 or TRBD2 (5 bases each). Trimming took off 1 base at V and 6 bases at J, with 16 bases between the two ends. From germline, CDR1 is GTSNPN and CDR2 SVGIG (reference sequence). CDR3 length: 15 residues. The CDR3 region has the DNA TGTGCCTGGAGTGAAACCGGGACCCGGGGCAATGAGCAGTTCTTC. Translating it yields CAWSETGTRGNEQFF.

This clonotype was seen only once. This chain links TRBV19 with TRBJ2-2, with D perhaps given as TRBD1 or TRBD2 (5 bases each). The CDR3 loop spans 16 amino acids. The germline V and J ends were trimmed by 7 bases and 3 bases, with 18 bases remaining between them. CDR1 is LNHDA and CDR2 is SQIVND in the germline V gene (reference sequence). In nucleotides, the CDR3 is TGTGCCAGTAACGGGGCCGAGGTATTCTACACCGGGGAGCTGTTTTTT. Translation: CASNGAEVFYTGELFF.

The J gene is TRBJ2-2, the V gene TRBV2, with D perhaps assigned TRBD1 or TRBD2 (7 bases each). Between the trimmed V and J ends, which lost 8 bases and 6 bases, there was a span of 19 bases. Germline V gene data show CDR1 as SNHLY and CDR2 as FYNNEI. The CDR3 contains 15 residues. The DNA for the CDR3 is TGTGCCAGCGGTGGGAGGGGGCAGAAATCCGGGGAGCTGTTTTTT. It translates to CASGGRGQKSGELFF.

V gene TRBV7-8 combines with J gene TRBJ2-3; D is possibly TRBD2 (5 bases). The CDR3 runs to 15 residues. From germline, CDR1 is SGHVS and CDR2 FQNEAQ. V was clipped by 1 base and J by 2 bases, with 10 bases between them. CDR3 residues: CASSLGGRTTDTQYF. In DNA, the CDR3 is TGTGCCAGCAGCTTAGGAGGGAGAACCACAGATACGCAGTATTTT.

The genes are TRBV7-8 and TRBJ2-6; tentative D call: TRBD2 (5 bases). V lost 3 bases and J 2 bases, leaving 8 bases between the germline ends. The CDR3 is 15 amino acids. Germline lookup yields CDR1 SGHVS and CDR2 FQNEAQ. This chain's CDR3 is CASSFGVAGANVLTF. CDR3 bases: TGTGCCAGCAGCTTCGGGGTAGCTGGGGCCAACGTCCTGACTTTC.

This clonotype has a handful of counts. The rearrangement links TRBV10-1 to TRBJ2-3, with D possibly TRBD1 on 5 matching bases. This CDR3 is 15 amino acids long. Per the germline V gene, CDR1 is WNHNN and CDR2 is SYGVQD (reference sequence). V was pared by 3 bases and J by 1 base, with 11 bases between. The CDR3 DNA reads TGCGCCAGCAGTGACCAGGGTGGTGGCACAGATACGCAGTATTTT. Its protein product is CASSDQGGGTDTQYF.

The chain combines TRBV19 with TRBJ2-4; D not certain. CDR3 length: 14 amino acids. Germline CDR1 and CDR2: LNHDA and SQIVND (reference sequence). V was shortened by 6 bases and J by 0 bases, with 9 bases between the two germline ends. The CDR3 sequence: CASRDSLAKNIQYF. DNA of the CDR3: TGTGCCAGTAGAGATAGTCTAGCCAAAAACATTCAGTACTTC.

The chain employs TRBV4-3 and TRBJ1-6; 8 nucleotides align to TRBD1. CDR1 is LGHNA, CDR2 YSLEER, per germline. There are 19 residues in the CDR3. V shed 1 base, J shed 0 bases, and the junction held 8 bases outside the gene matches. Here the CDR3 reads CASSQARTGSISYNSPLHF. Here the CDR3 DNA reads TGCGCCAGCAGCCAAGCAAGGACAGGGAGTATCTCCTATAATTCACCCCTCCACTTT.

The chain couples TRBV6-1 to TRBJ1-5, with TRBD1 matching over 8 bases. V was pared by 7 bases and J by 2 bases, with 16 bases of the junction left unmatched. The CDR3 has 18 amino acids. In germline, CDR1 is MNHNS, CDR2 SASEGT. The DNA for the CDR3 is TGTGCCAGCACGCCCCTCGGACAGGGCAGTTATCGCAATCAGCCCCAGCATTTT. Amino acid sequence: CASTPLGQGSYRNQPQHF.

This chain joins TRBV10-1 and TRBJ2-1; 10 nucleotides agree with TRBD2. V trimming: 0 bases; J trimming: 7 bases; junction bases outside the gene matches: 3. Germline V lookup: CDR1 WNHNN, CDR2 SYGVQD (reference sequence). The CDR3 sequence is 15 residues long. The CDR3 sequence is CASSESLAGWNEQFF. Written as DNA, the CDR3 is TGCGCCAGCAGTGAGTCACTAGCGGGGTGGAATGAGCAGTTCTTC.

The genes are TRBV27 and TRBJ2-1, with unresolved D. Germline V gene lookup returns CDR1 MNHEY and CDR2 SMNVEV (reference sequence). This CDR3 has 13 amino acids. Trimming removed 8 bases at V and 1 base at J, with 9 bases between. The CDR3 coding sequence is TGTGCCAGCCCCCCGACTTCCTACAATGAGCAGTTCTTC. Amino acids: CASPPTSYNEQFF.

CDR3: CASSPGLGGRLGAFF. The CDR3 region has the DNA TGTGCCAGCAGCCCCGGACTTGGGGGGAGGTTGGGAGCTTTCTTT. The rearrangement links TRBV7-8 to TRBJ1-1, with D maybe TRBD1 (5 bases). From germline, CDR1 is SGHVS and CDR2 FQNEAQ. The CDR3 runs 15 residues. Trimming took 5 bases from V and 10 from J, leaving 23 bases between them. The full variable domain, in which reference TRBV7-8 and TRBJ1-1 provide the parts outside the CDR3, is GAGVSQSPRYKVAKRGQDVALRCDPISGHVSLFWYQQALGQGPEFLTYFQNEAQLDKSGLPSDRFFAERPEGSVSTLKIQRTQQEDSAVYLCASSPGLGGRLGAFFGQGTRLTVV.

The chain couples TRBV20-1 to TRBJ2-7; perhaps TRBD2 as D (6 bases). The CDR3 totals 13 residues. Trimming took off 0 bases at V and 0 bases at J, with 6 bases between the two ends. Germline CDR1 is DFQATT and CDR2 is SNEGSKA (reference sequence). The CDR3 loop is CSARDGGSYEQYF. DNA of the CDR3: TGCAGTGCTAGAGACGGGGGCTCCTACGAGCAGTACTTC.

The chain couples TRBV7-3 to TRBJ2-3; no reliable D call. CDR3 length: 14 residues. Germline CDR1 is SGHTA and CDR2 is FQGTGA. V gave up 5 bases and J gave up 0 bases, with 9 bases separating them. The DNA for the CDR3 is TGTGCCAGCAGCCCCGAAGGGAGCACAGATACGCAGTATTTT. Translation gives CASSPEGSTDTQYF.

This clonotype was picked up a small number of times. The rearrangement uses TRBV6-1 and TRBJ1-5, with no clear D. Germline CDR1 is MNHNS and CDR2 is SASEGT. This CDR3 is 13 amino acids long. V lost 7 bases to trimming and J lost 7 bases, with 14 bases between them. In DNA, the CDR3 is TGTGCCAGCACTCCTCTGGTCGGCCAGCCCCAGCATTTT. This sequence encodes CASTPLVGQPQHF.

The CDR3 DNA is TGTGCCAGCAGCCTAGCGGGGCTCTCCTACAATGAGCAGTTCTTC. Its protein is CASSLAGLSYNEQFF. This rearrangement joins TRBV11-2 to TRBJ2-1; 9 bases fit TRBD2. J was trimmed by 0 bases and V by 5 bases; bases with no gene match: 2. This CDR3 contains 15 residues. Germline assignment: CDR1 SGHAT and CDR2 FQNNGV.

This clonotype was seen once. This chain links TRBV5-4 with TRBJ2-7, with D perhaps matching TRBD1 (5 bases). CDR3 length equals 14 residues. CDR1 is SGHNT, CDR2 YYREEE, per germline (reference sequence). The ends were cut back, 4 bases at V and 4 bases at J, with 15 bases in the middle. The CDR3 DNA sequence: TGTGCCAGCAGCCCGACCGACAGACCTTACGAGCAGTACTTC. This sequence encodes CASSPTDRPYEQYF.

The J gene is TRBJ2-1, the V gene TRBV24-1, with 10 bases matching TRBD2. V shed 5 bases, J shed 7 bases, and the junction held 4 bases outside the gene matches. CDR1 and CDR2 (germline): KGHDR, SFDVKD. The CDR3 is made up of 14 amino acids. The CDR3 DNA sequence: TGTGCCACCAGTGCTAGCGGGAGTTGGAATGAGCAGTTCTTC. This encodes CATSASGSWNEQFF.

This chain connects TRBV11-2 to TRBJ2-1, with D possibly being TRBD2 (6 bases). The germline V gene encodes CDR1 SGHAT and CDR2 FQNNGV. This CDR3 region has 13 residues. V gave up 3 bases and J gave up 4 bases, with 7 bases separating them. CDR3 in DNA: TGTGCCAGCAGCTTGGCGGGATACAATGAGCAGTTCTTC. Translation: CASSLAGYNEQFF.